This T cell receptor (beta chain) was documented in a study of beta chain features in type 1 diabetes. Each of the sorted populations had a purity greater than 95%. As for this clone: Its specificity is not known.

As every portion of the isolated RNA was reverse transcribed, the sequencing read expressed TCRB transcripts. Roughly 3.5 million reads per sample on average were obtained from naive, central memory and regulatory T cell samples. Sequenced by immunoSEQ multiplex PCR; TCRdb stores in-frame clones only, minus some. This table has 250,000 to 300,000 clones, roughly an eighth appearing once. Study-wide points: People with Type 1 diabetes carried modestly yet significantly shorter TCRB CDR3s in all four CD4+ subsets.

Germline CDR1 MNHEY, CDR2 SVGAGI. The V end was cut by 2 bases, the J end by 7 bases, with 11 bases between. The CDR3 consists of 13 residues. The clonotype was recovered from a man younger than 45 with type 1 diabetes. The genes are TRBV6-5 and TRBJ1-1; D uncertain. Sequenced input: naive CD4+ T cells from blood. CDR3: CASSYQEGFEAFF. The CDR3 bases are TGTGCCAGCAGTTACCAGGAGGGCTTTGAAGCTTTCTTT.